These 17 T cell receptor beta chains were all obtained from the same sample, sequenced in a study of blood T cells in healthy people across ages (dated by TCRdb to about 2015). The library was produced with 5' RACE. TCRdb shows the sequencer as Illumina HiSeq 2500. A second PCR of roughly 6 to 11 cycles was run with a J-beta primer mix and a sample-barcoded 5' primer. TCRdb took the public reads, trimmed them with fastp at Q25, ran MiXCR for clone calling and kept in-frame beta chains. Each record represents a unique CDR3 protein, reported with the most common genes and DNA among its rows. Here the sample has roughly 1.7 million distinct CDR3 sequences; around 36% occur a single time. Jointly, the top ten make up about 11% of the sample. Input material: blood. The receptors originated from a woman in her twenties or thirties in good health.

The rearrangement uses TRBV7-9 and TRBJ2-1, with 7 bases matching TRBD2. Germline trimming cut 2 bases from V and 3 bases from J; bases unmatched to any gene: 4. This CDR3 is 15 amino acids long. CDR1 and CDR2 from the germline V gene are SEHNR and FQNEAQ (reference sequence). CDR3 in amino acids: CASSLCKRGYNEQFF. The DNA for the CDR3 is TGTGCCAGCAGCTTATGCAAGCGGGGCTACAATGAGCAGTTCTTC.

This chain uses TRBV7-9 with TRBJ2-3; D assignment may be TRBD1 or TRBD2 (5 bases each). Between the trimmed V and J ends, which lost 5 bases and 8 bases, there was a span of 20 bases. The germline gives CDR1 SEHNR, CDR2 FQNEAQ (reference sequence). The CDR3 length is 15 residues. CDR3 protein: CASSRGARSEGTQYF. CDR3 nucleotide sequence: TGTGCCAGCAGCCGAGGGGCTAGGAGTGAGGGTACGCAGTATTTT.

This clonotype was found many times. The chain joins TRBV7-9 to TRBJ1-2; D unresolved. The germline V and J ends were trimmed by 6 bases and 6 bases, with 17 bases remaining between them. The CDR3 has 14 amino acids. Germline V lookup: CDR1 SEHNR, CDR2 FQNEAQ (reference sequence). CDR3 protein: CASSSLAVDNGYTF. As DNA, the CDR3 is TGTGCCAGCAGTTCTTTAGCAGTTGATAATGGCTACACCTTC.

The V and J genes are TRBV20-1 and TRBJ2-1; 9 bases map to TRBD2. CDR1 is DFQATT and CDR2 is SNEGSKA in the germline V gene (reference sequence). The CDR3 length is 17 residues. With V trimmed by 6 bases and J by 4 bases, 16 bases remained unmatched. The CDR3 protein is CSANKRGGGARYNEQFF. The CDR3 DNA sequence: TGCAGTGCCAACAAGAGGGGCGGGGGGGCCAGGTACAATGAGCAGTTCTTC.

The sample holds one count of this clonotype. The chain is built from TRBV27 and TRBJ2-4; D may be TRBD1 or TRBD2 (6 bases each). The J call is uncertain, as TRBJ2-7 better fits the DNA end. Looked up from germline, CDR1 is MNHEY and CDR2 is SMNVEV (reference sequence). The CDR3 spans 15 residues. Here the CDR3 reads CASSKGGRGAYEQYF. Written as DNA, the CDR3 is TGTGCCAGCAGTAAAGGGGGGCGAGGCGCCTACGAGCAGTACTTC.

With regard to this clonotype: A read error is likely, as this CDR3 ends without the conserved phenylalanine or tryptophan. Here the CDR3 DNA reads TGCAGTGCTAGAGATCGCGGCGGGCGGGCCCAAGAGACCCAGTACCTC. It yields the protein CSARDRGGRAQETQYL. This rearrangement joins TRBV20-1 to TRBJ2-5, with TRBD2 as a possible D gene (5 bases). Per germline, CDR1 DFQATT and CDR2 SNEGSKA (reference sequence). The CDR3 runs 16 residues. V was shortened by 0 bases and J by 1 base, with 15 bases between the two germline ends.

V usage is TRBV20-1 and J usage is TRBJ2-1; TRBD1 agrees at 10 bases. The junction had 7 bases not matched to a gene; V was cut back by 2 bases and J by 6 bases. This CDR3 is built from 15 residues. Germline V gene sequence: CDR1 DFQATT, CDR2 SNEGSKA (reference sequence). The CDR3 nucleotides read TGCAGTGCTAGACGGGACAGGGGAAATCCCAATGAGCAGTTCTTC. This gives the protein CSARRDRGNPNEQFF.

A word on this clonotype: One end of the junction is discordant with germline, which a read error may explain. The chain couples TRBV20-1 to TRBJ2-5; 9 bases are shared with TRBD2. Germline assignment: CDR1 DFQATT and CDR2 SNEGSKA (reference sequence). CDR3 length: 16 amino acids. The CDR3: CSARRVTSGRQEAQYF. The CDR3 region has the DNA TGCAGTGCTAGAAGGGTAACTAGCGGGCGACAAGAGGCCCAGTACTTC.

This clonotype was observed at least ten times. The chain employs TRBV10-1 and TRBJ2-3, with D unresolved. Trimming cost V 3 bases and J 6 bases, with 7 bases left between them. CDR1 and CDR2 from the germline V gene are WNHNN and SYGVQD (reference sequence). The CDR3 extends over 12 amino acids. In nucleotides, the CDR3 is TGCGCCAGCAGTGACCCGTTGGATACGCAGTATTTT. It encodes CASSDPLDTQYF.

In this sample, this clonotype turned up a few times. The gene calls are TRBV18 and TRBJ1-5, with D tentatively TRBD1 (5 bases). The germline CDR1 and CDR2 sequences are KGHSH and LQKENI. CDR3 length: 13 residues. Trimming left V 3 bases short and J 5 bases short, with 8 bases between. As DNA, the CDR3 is TGTGCCAGCTCACCCGGGGCAGATCAGCCCCAGCATTTT. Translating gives CASSPGADQPQHF.

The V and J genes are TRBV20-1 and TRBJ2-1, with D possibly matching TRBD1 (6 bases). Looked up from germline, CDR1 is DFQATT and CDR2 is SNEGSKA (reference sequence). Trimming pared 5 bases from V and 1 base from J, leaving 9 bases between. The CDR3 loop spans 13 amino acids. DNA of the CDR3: TGCAGTGCTTTGACAGGTTCCTACAATGAGCAGTTCTTC. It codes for CSALTGSYNEQFF.

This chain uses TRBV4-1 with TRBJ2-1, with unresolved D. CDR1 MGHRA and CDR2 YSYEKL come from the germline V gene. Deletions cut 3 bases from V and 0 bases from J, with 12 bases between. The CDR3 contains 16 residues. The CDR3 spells CASSQTGPSSYNEQFF. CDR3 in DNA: TGCGCCAGCAGCCAGACCGGGCCTAGCTCCTACAATGAGCAGTTCTTC.

CDR3 protein: CAISESGESQETQYF. The CDR3, as DNA: TGTGCCATCAGTGAGTCGGGGGAATCTCAAGAGACCCAGTACTTC. The chain joins TRBV10-3 to TRBJ2-5; the D gene could be TRBD1 or TRBD2 (5 bases each). Trimming shortened V by 0 bases and J by 2 bases, and 10 bases separated the two germline ends. The CDR3 totals 15 residues. Germline values: CDR1 ENHRY, CDR2 SYGVKD.

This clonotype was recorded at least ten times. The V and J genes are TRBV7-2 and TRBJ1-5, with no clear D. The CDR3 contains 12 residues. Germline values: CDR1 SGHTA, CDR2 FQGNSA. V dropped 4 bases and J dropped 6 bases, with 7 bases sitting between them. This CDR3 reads CASSSHPQPQHF. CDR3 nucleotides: TGTGCCAGCAGCTCCCACCCTCAGCCCCAGCATTTT.

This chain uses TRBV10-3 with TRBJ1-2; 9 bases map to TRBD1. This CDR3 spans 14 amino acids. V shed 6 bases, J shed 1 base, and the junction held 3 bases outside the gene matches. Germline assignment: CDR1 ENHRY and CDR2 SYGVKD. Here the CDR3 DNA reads TGTGCCATCAGCGGACAGGGGAATAACTATGGCTACACCTTC. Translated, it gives CAISGQGNNYGYTF.

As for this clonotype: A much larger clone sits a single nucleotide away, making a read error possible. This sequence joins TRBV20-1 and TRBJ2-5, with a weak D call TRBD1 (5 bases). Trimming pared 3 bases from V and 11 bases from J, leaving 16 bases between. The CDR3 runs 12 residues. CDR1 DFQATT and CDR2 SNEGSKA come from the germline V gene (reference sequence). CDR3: CSASDRAYGQYF. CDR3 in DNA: TGCAGTGCTAGCGACAGAGCCTACGGGCAGTACTTC.

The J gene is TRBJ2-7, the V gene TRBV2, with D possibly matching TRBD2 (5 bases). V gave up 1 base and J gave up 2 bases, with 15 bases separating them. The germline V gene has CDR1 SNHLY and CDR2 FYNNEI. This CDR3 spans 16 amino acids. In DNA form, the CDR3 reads TGTGCCAGCAGTGAAGGGAAACCGAGGGATACCTACGAGCAGTACTTC. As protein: CASSEGKPRDTYEQYF.